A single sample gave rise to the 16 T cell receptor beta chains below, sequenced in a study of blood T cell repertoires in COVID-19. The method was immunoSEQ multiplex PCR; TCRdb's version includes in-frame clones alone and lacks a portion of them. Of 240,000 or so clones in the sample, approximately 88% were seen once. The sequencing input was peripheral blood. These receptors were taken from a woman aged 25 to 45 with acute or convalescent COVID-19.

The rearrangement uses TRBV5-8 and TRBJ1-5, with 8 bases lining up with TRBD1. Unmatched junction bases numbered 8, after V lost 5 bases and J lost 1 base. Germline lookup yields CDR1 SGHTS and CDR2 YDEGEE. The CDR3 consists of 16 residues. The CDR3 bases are TGTGCCAGCAGTTTTGACAGGGGAATGAGCAATCAGCCCCAGCATTTT. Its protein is CASSFDRGMSNQPQHF. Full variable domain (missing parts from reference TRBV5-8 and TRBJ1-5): EAGVTQSPTHLIKTRGQQATLRCSPISGHTSVYWYQQALGLGLQFLLWYDEGEERNRGNFPPRFSGRQFPNYSSELNVNALELEDSALYLCASSFDRGMSNQPQHFGDGTRLSIL.

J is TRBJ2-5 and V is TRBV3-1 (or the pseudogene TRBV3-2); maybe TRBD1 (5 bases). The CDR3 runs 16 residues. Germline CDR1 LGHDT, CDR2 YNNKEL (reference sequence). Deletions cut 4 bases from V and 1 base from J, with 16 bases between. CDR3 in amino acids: CASSLRQTYLQETQYF. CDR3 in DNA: TGTGCCAGCAGCCTCCGACAGACTTACCTCCAAGAGACCCAGTACTTC.

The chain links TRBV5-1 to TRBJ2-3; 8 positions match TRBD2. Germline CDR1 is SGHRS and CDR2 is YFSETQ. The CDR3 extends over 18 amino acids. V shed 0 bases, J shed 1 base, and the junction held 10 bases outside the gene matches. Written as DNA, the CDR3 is TGCGCCAGCAGCTTGGCGTTACTAGCGGAGGGAGGCACAGATACGCAGTATTTT. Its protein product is CASSLALLAEGGTDTQYF.

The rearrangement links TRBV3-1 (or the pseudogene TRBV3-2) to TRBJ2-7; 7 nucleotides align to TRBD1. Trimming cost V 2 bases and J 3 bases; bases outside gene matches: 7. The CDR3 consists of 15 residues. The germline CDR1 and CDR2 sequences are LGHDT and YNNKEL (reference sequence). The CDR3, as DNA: TGTGCCAGCAGCCAATGGACAGGTTCAGACTACGAGCAGTACTTC. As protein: CASSQWTGSDYEQYF.

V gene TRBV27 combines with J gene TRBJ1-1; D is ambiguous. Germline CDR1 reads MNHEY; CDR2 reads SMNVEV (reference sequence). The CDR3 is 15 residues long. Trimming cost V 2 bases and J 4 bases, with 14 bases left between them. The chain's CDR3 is CASSLPPGPGTEAFF. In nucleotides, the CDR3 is TGTGCCAGCAGTTTACCCCCCGGTCCGGGCACTGAAGCTTTCTTT.

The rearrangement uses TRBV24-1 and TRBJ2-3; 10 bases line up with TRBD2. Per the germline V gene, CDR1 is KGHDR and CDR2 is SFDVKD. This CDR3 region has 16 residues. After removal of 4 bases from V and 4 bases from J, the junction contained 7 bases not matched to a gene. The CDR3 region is CATSDRLAGVADTQYF. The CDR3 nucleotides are TGTGCCACCAGTGACCGGCTAGCGGGAGTTGCAGATACGCAGTATTTT.

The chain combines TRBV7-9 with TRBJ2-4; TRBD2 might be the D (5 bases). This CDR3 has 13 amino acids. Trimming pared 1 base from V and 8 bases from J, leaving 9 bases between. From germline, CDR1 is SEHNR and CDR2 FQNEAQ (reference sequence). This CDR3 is CASSLEAGDIQYF. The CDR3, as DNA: TGTGCCAGCAGCTTAGAGGCCGGGGACATTCAGTACTTC.

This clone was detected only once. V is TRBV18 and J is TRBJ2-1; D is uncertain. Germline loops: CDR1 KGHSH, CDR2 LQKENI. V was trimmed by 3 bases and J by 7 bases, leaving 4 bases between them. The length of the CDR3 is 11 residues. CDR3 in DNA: TGTGCCAGCTCACCTAATAATGAGCAGTTCTTC. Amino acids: CASSPNNEQFF.

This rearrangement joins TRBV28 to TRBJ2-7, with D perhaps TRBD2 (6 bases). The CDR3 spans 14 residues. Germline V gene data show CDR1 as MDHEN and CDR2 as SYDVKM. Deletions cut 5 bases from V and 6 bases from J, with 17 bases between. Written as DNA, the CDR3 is TGTGCCAGCAGTCCTCCGGGGGAGCTGGTCGAGCAGTACTTC. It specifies CASSPPGELVEQYF.

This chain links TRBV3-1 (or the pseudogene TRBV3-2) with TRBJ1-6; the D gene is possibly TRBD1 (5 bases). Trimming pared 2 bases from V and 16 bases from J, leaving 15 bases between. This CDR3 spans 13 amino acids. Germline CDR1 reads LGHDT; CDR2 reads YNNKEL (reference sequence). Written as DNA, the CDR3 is TGTGCCAGCAGCCAACTTTGGGGGGAAAAACTCCACTTT. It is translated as CASSQLWGEKLHF.

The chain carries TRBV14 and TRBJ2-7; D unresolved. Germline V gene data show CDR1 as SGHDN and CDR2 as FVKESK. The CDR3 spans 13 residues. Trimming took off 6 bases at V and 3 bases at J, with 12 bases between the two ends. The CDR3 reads CASRVADNYEQYF. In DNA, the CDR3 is TGTGCCAGCAGGGTAGCTGATAACTACGAGCAGTACTTC.

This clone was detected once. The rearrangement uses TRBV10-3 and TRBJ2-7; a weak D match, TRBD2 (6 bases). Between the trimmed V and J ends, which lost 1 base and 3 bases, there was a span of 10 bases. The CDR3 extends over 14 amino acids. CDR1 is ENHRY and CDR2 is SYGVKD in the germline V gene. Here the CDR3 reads CAISELGSGYEQYF. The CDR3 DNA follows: TGTGCCATCAGTGAGTTGGGTAGCGGCTACGAGCAGTACTTC.

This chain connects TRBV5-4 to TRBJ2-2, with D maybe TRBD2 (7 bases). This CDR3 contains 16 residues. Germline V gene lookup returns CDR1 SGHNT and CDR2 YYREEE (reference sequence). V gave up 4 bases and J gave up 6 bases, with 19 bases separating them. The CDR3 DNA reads TGTGCCAGCAGCCCTGAGGGGGGGGCGAGGCCCGGGGAGCTGTTTTTT. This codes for CASSPEGGARPGELFF. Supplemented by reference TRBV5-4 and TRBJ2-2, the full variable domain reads ETGVTQSPTHLIKTRGQQVTLRCSSQSGHNTVSWYQQALGQGPQFIFQYYREEENGRGNFPPRFSGLQFPNYSSELNVNALELDDSALYLCASSPEGGARPGELFFGEGSRLTVL.

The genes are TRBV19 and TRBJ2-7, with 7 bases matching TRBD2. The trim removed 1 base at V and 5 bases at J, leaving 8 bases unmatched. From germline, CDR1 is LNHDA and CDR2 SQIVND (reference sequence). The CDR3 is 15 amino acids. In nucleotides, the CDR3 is TGTGCCAGTAGTATAGGGGGCGGGAGAAGGGACGAGCAGTACTTC. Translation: CASSIGGGRRDEQYF. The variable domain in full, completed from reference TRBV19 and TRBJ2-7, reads DGGITQSPKYLFRKEGQNVTLSCEQNLNHDAMYWYRQDPGQGLRLIYYSQIVNDFQKGDIAEGYSVSREKKESFPLTVTSAQKNPTAFYLCASSIGGGRRDEQYFGPGTRLTVT.

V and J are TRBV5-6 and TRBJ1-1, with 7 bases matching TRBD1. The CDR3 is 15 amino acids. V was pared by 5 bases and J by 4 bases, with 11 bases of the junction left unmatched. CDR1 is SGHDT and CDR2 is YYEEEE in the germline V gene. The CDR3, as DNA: TGTGCCAGCAGTGCGACAGGGCGGTTAACCACTGAAGCTTTCTTT. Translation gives CASSATGRLTTEAFF.

Here the CDR3 reads CASSVQSWTGSLLGDTQYF. CDR3 in DNA: TGTGCCAGCAGCGTCCAGTCCTGGACAGGCTCACTACTAGGAGATACGCAGTATTTT. The genes are TRBV9 and TRBJ2-3, with TRBD1 matching over 7 bases. The V segment lost 2 bases and the J segment 5 bases; nucleotides outside the gene matches: 20. CDR1 is SGDLS and CDR2 is YYNGEE in the germline V gene. The CDR3 totals 19 residues.